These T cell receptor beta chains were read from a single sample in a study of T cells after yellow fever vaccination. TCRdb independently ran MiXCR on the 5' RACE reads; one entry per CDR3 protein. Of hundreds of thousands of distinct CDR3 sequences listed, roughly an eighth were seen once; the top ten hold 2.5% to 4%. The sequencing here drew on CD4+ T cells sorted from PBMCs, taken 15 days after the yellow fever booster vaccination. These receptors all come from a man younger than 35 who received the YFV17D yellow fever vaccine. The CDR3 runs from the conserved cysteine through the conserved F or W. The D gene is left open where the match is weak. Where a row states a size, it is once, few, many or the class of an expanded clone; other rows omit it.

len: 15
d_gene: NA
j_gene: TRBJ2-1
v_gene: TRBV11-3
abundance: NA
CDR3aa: CASSNAAGSHNEQFF
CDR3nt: TGTGCCAGCAGCAACGCCGCCGGGAGCCACAATGAGCAGTTCTTC

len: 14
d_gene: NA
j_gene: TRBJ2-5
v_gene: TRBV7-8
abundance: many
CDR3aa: CASSALGEQETQYF
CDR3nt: TGTGCCAGCAGCGCGCTCGGGGAACAAGAGACCCAGTACTTC

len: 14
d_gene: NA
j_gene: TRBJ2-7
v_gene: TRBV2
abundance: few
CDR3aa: CASARTAQSYEQYF
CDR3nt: TGTGCCAGCGCGAGGACAGCCCAATCCTACGAGCAGTACTTC

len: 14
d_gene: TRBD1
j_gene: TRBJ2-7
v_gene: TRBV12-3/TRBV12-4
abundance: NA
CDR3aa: CASRSSGDSAEQYF
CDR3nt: TGTGCCAGCAGGTCATCCGGGGACAGCGCAGAGCAGTACTTC

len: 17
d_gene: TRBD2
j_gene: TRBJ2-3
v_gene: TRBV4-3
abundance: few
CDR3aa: CASSQLSVLATTDTQYF
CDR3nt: TGCGCCAGCAGCCAACTAAGTGTACTAGCGACCACAGATACGCAGTATTTT

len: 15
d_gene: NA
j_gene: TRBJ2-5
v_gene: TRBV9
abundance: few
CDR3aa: CASSVGSRDQETQYF
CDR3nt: TGTGCCAGCAGCGTAGGGAGCCGAGACCAAGAGACCCAGTACTTC

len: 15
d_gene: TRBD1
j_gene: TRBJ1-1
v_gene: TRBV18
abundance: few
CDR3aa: CASSPLRGQGTEAFF
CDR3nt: TGTGCCAGCTCACCACTCAGGGGGCAGGGGACTGAAGCTTTCTTT

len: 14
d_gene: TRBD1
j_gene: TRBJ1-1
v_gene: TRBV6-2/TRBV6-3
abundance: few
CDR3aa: CASSFNDRGTEAFF
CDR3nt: TGTGCCAGCAGTTTCAACGACAGGGGTACTGAAGCTTTCTTT

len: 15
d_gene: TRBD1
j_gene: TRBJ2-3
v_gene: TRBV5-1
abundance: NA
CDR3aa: CASGVGTGSTDTQYF
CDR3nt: TGCGCCAGCGGCGTGGGGACAGGGTCTACAGATACGCAGTATTTT

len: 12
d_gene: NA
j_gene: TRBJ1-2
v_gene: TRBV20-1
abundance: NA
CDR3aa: CSARRGAYGYTF
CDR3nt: TGCAGTGCTAGAAGGGGGGCGTATGGCTACACCTTC

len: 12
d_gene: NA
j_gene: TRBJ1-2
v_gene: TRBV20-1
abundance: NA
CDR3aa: CSALEGGGGYTF
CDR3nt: TGCAGTGCTCTCGAAGGGGGTGGAGGCTACACCTTC

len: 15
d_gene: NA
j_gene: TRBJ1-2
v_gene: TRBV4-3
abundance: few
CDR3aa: CASSQDVGSSGGYTF
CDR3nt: TGCGCCAGCAGCCAAGACGTAGGGTCTAGTGGTGGCTACACCTTC

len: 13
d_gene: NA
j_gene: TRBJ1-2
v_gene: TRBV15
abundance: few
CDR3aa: CATSRDSNYGYTF
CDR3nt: TGTGCCACCAGCAGAGATTCGAACTATGGCTACACCTTC

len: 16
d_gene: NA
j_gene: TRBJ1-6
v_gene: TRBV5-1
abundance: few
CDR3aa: CASSMKRDSYNSPLHF
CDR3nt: TGCGCCAGCAGCATGAAAAGGGACTCCTATAATTCACCCCTCCACTTT

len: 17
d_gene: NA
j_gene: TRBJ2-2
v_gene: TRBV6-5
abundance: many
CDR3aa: CASSPGSGRRNTGELFF
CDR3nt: TGTGCCAGCAGTCCTGGGTCCGGGAGACGGAACACCGGGGAGCTGTTTTTT

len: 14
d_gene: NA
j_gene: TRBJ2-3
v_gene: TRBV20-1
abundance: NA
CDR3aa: CSASPRERTDTQYF
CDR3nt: TGCAGTGCTAGCCCCAGGGAAAGAACAGATACGCAGTATTTT

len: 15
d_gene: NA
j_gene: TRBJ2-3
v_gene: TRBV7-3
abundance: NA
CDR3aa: CASSLQGTYTDTQYF
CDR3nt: TGTGCCAGCAGCTTACAGGGGACTTACACAGATACGCAGTATTTT

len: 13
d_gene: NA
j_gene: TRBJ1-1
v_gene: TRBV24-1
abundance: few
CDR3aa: CATSERDGTEAFF
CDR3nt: TGTGCCACCAGTGAAAGGGATGGCACTGAAGCTTTCTTT

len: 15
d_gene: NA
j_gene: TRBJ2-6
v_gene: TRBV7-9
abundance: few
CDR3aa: CASSSTGTGANVLTF
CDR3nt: TGTGCCAGCAGCTCTACAGGAACTGGGGCCAACGTCCTGACTTTC

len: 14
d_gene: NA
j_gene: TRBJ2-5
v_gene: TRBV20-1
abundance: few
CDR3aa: CSAVLAGRQETQYF
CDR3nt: TGCAGTGCTGTATTGGCGGGGAGACAAGAGACCCAGTACTTC

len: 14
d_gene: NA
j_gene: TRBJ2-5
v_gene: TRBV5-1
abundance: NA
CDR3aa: CASSLTTSRETQYF
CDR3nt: TGCGCCAGCAGCTTAACGACTAGTCGAGAGACCCAGTACTTC

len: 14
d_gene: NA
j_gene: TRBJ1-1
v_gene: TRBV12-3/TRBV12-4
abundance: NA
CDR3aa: CASSFLPGDTEAFF
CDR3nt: TGTGCCAGCAGTTTCTTGCCAGGGGACACTGAAGCTTTCTTT

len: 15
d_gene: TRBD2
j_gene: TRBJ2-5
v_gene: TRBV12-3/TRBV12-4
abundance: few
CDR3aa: CASSRLAGGLETQYF
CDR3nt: TGTGCCAGCAGCCGACTAGCGGGGGGGTTAGAGACCCAGTACTTC

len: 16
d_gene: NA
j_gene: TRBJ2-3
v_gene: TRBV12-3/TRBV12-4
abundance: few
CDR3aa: CASSHEGGTATDTQYF
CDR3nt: TGTGCCAGCTCCCACGAGGGGGGGACAGCCACAGATACGCAGTATTTT